The T cell receptor (beta chain) described here comes from a study of beta chain features in type 1 diabetes. Study-wide points: All four CD4+ subsets of Type 1 diabetes patients contained TCRB CDR3s that were moderately but significantly shorter.

Since all of the isolated RNA was reverse transcribed, expressed TCRB transcripts were what got sequenced. Here immunoSEQ multiplex PCR was the method, and the copy in TCRdb shows in-frame clones only, minus some. Of 130,000 or so clones in the sample, around 9% were seen once. CDR1 is MNHEY, CDR2 SVGAGI, per germline. V was shortened by 5 bases and J by 2 bases, with 12 bases between the two germline ends. This CDR3 region has 14 residues. This clone was seen more than once but under ten times. What it recognizes is unknown. Material for sequencing was central memory CD4+ T cells from blood. The chain joins TRBV6-5 to TRBJ1-2; D is perhaps TRBD1 (5 bases). The clonotype was recovered from a young man with type 1 diabetes. CDR3 DNA sequence: TGTGCCAGCAGTCCCTGGGGGGAGAACTATGGCTACACCTTC. This codes for CASSPWGENYGYTF.